This TCR beta chain came from a study of metastatic and nonmetastatic thyroid tumors. Study at large: Malignant and benign thyroid patients had repertoires compared in peripheral blood and tumor or nodule tissue.

Study-wide findings and caveats: According to reports, the diversity of TCR beta was significantly higher in malignant thyroid tumors than in benign nodules, and this held in both blood and tumor samples.

The germline CDR1 and CDR2 sequences are SEHNR and FQNEAQ (reference sequence). This CDR3 is built from 17 residues. Trimming took 4 bases from V and 8 from J, leaving 24 bases between them. MiXCR re-clonotyped the PCR reads for TCRdb. Here the sample spans about 31,000 clones, roughly 20% being singletons. All patients were untreated before thyroid surgery. This clone was detected many times. Its target is unknown. The receptor comes from a female donor with papillary thyroid cancer or a benign thyroid nodule (not recorded which). Some clones in this sample may be carry-over from other donors' samples. V is TRBV7-9 and J is TRBJ2-1; possibly TRBD1 for D (5 bases). Source material: blood. CDR3 in DNA: TGTGCCAGCAGCTCCGCCTCCAGGGAAGGTGTCGTCGATGAGCAGTTCTTC. Protein: CASSSASREGVVDEQFF.